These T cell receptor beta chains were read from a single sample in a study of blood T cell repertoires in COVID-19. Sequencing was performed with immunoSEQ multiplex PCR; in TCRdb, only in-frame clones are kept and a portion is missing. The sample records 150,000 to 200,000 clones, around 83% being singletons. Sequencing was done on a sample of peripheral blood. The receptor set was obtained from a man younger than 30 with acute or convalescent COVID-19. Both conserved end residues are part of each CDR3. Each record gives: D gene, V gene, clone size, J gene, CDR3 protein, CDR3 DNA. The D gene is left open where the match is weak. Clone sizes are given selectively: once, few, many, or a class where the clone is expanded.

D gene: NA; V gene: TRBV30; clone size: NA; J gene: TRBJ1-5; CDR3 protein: CAWSSGQGQPQHF; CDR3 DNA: TGTGCCTGGAGCTCCGGCCAGGGACAGCCCCAGCATTTT
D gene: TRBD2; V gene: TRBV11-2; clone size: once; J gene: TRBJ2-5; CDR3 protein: CASSLDSSGMGTQYF; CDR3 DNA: TGTGCCAGCAGCTTAGATTCTAGCGGGATGGGGACCCAGTACTTC
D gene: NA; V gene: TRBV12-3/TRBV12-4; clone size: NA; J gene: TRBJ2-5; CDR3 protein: CASTNTPRETQYF; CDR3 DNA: TGTGCCAGCACCAACACCCCCAGGGAGACCCAGTACTTC
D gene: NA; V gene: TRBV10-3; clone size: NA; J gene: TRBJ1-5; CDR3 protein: CAISEYAVNQPQHF; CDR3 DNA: TGTGCCATCAGTGAGTATGCAGTGAATCAGCCCCAGCATTTT
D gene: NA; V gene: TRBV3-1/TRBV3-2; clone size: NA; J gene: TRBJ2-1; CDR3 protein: CASSRGAEQFF; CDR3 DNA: TGTGCCAGCAGCCGCGGAGCAGAGCAGTTCTTC
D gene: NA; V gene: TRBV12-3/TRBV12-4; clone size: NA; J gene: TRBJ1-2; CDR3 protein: CASSLARGNGYTF; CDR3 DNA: TGTGCCAGCAGTTTAGCGCGGGGTAATGGCTACACCTTC
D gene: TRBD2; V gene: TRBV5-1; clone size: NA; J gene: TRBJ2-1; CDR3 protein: CASSLTSGGAVGEQFF; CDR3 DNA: TGCGCCAGCAGTCTTACTAGCGGGGGGGCGGTTGGTGAGCAGTTCTTC
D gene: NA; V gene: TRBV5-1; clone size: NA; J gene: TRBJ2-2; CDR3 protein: CASSLGGSSTGELFF; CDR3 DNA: TGCGCCAGCAGCTTGGGAGGGTCGAGCACCGGGGAGCTGTTTTTT
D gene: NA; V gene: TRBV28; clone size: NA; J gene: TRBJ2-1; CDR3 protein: CASSVDREVNEQFF; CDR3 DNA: TGTGCCAGCAGTGTAGACCGTGAGGTCAATGAGCAGTTCTTC
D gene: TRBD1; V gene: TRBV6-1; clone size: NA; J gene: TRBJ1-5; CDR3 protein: CASSENGRGAVRPQHF; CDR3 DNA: TGTGCCAGCAGTGAAAACGGCAGGGGGGCCGTGAGGCCCCAGCATTTT
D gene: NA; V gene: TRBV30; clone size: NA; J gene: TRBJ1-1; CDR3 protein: CAWSDSAMNTEAFF; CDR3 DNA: TGTGCCTGGAGTGACTCCGCCATGAACACTGAAGCTTTCTTT
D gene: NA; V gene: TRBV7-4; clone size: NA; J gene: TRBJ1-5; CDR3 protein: CASSPRGVQPQHF; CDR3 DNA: TGTGCCAGCAGCCCACGCGGGGTTCAGCCCCAGCATTTT
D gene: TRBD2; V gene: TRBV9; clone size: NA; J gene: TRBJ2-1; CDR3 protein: CASSEKMTSGGAEEQFF; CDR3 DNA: TGTGCCAGCAGCGAAAAGATGACTAGCGGGGGGGCGGAGGAGCAGTTCTTC
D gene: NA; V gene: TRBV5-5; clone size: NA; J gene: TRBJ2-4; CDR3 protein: CASSLVWGQLAKNIQYF; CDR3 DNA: TGTGCCAGCAGCTTGGTGTGGGGACAACTAGCCAAAAACATTCAGTACTTC
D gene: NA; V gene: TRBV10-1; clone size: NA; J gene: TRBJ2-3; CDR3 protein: CASSESAAGLNTQYF; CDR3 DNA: TGCGCCAGCAGTGAGTCTGCGGCGGGGTTGAATACGCAGTATTTT
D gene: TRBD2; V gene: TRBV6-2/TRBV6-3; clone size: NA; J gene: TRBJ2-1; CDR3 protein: CASSYGPAGGAHEQFF; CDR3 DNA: TGTGCCAGCAGTTACGGCCCTGCCGGGGGGGCCCATGAGCAGTTCTTC
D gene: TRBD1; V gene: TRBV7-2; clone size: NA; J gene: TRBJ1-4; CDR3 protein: CASSFQGANEKLFF; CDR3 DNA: TGTGCCAGCAGCTTCCAGGGGGCGAATGAAAAACTGTTTTTT
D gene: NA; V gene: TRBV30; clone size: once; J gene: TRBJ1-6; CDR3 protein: CAWSQNPPRSPLHF; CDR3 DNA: TGTGCCTGGAGCCAGAACCCTCCGAGGTCACCCCTCCACTTT
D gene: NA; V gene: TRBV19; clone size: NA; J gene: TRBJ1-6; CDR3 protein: CASSIGRIERSPLHF; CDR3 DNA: TGTGCCAGTAGTATAGGCAGAATCGAGCGATCACCCCTCCACTTT
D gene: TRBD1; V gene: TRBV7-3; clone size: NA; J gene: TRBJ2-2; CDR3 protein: CASSPRGRGLTTGELFF; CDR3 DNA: TGTGCCAGCAGCCCAAGGGGTAGGGGGCTGACCACCGGGGAGCTGTTTTTT
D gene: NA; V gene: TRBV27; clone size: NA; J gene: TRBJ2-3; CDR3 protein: CASEGLRGTSPDTQYF; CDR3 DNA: TGTGCCAGCGAGGGCCTCCGGGGGACTTCCCCGGATACGCAGTATTTT
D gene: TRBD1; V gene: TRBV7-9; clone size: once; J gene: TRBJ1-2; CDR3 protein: CASSLRQGDYGYTF; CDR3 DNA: TGTGCCAGCAGCCTAAGACAGGGTGACTATGGCTACACCTTC
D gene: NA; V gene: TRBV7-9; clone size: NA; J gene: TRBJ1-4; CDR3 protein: CASSLGDTINEKLFF; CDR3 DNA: TGTGCCAGCAGCTTAGGGGACACAATTAATGAAAAACTGTTTTTT
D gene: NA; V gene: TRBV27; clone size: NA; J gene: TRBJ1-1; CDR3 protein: CASSYLTGTRSVNTEAFF; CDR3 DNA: TGTGCCAGCAGTTACCTGACAGGCACCAGGTCAGTTAACACTGAAGCTTTCTTT
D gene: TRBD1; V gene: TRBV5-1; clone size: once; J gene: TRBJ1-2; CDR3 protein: CASSLGQAASNYGYTF; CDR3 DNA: TGCGCCAGCAGCTTAGGACAGGCGGCCTCTAACTATGGCTACACCTTC
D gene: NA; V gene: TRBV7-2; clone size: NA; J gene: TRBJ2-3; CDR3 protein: CASSVTGSTDTQYF; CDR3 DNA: TGTGCCAGCAGCGTGACAGGCAGCACAGATACGCAGTATTTT
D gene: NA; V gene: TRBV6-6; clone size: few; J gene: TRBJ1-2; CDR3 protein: CASSPEGVESVYGYTF; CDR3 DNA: TGTGCCAGCAGCCCCGAAGGGGTGGAGAGTGTGTATGGCTACACCTTC
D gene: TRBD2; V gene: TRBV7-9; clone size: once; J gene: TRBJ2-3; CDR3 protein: CASSSRASGGATDTQYF; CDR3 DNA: TGTGCCAGCAGCTCCCGAGCTAGCGGGGGGGCCACAGATACGCAGTATTTT
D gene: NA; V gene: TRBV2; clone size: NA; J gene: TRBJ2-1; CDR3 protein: CASSGQSYNEQFF; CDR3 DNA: TGTGCCAGCAGTGGTCAGTCCTACAATGAGCAGTTCTTC
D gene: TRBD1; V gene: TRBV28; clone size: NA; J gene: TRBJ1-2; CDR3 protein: CASSLLAGTGDGYTF; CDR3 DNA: TGTGCCAGCAGTTTACTGGCCGGGACAGGGGATGGCTACACCTTC
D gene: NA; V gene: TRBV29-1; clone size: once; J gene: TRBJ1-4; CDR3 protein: CSVSPGSVAEKLFF; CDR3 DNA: TGCAGCGTTAGTCCAGGGTCGGTGGCAGAAAAACTGTTTTTT
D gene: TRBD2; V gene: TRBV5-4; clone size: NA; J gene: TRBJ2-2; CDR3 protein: CASSLLAGRNTGELFF; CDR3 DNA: TGTGCCAGCAGCTTACTAGCGGGGAGGAACACCGGGGAGCTGTTTTTT
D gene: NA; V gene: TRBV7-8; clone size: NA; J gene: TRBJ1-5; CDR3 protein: CASSFDSLNQPQHF; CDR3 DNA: TGTGCCAGCAGCTTTGACAGCCTCAATCAGCCCCAGCATTTT
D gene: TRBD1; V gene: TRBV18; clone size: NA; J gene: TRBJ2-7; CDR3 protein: CASSPGQGASYEQYF; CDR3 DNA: TGTGCCAGCTCACCTGGGCAGGGGGCGTCCTACGAGCAGTACTTC
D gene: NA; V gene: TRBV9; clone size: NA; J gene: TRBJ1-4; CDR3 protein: CASSVAAGSDEKLFF; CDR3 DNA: TGTGCCAGCAGCGTAGCGGCAGGGTCGGATGAAAAACTGTTTTTT
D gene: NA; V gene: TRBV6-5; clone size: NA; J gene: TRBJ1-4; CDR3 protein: CASSSSGSKGNEKLFF; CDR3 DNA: TGTGCCAGCAGTTCAAGCGGGTCTAAGGGTAATGAAAAACTGTTTTTT
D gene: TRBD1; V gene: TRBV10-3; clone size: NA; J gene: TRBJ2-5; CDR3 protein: CAISEPGQEQETQYF; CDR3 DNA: TGTGCCATCAGTGAACCGGGACAGGAACAAGAGACCCAGTACTTC
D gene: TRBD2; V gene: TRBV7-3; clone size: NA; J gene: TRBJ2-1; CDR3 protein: CASSSPVPAGGYASNEQFF; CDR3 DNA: TGTGCCAGCAGCTCCCCGGTTCCGGCGGGGGGTTATGCCAGCAATGAGCAGTTCTTC
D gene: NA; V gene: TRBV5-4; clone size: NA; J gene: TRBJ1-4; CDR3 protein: CASGGGTNEKLFF; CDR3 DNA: TGTGCCAGCGGCGGGGGGACTAATGAAAAACTGTTTTTT
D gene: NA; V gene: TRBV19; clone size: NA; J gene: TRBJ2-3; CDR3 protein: CASKWGQETDTQYF; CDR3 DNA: TGTGCCAGTAAATGGGGGCAGGAGACAGATACGCAGTATTTT
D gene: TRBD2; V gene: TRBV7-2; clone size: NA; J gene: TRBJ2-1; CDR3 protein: CASSKKSSGGMNEQFF; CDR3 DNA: TGTGCCAGCAGCAAGAAGAGCAGCGGGGGGATGAATGAGCAGTTCTTC
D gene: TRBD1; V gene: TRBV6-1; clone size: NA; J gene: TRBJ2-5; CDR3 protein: CASSEPDRVGAETQYF; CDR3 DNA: TGTGCCAGCAGTGAACCGGACAGGGTAGGGGCGGAGACCCAGTACTTC
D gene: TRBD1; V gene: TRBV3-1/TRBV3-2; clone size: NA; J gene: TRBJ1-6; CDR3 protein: CASSQAWTGPNSPLHF; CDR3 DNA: TGTGCCAGCAGCCAAGCGTGGACAGGGCCTAATTCACCCCTCCACTTT
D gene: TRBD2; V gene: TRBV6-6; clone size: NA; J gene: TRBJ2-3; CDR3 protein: CASSWEGAGILDTQYF; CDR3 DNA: TGTGCCAGCAGTTGGGAAGGAGCGGGGATACTAGATACGCAGTATTTT
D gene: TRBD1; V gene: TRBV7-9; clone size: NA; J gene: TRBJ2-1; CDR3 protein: CASSLQDRGDEQFF; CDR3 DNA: TGTGCCAGCAGCTTACAGGACAGGGGGGATGAGCAGTTCTTC
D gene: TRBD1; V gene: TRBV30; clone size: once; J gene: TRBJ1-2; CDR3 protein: CAWSGQGRGYTF; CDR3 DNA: TGTGCCTGGAGTGGACAGGGTCGCGGCTACACCTTC
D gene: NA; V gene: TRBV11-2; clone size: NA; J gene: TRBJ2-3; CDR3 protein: CASSPTSTDTQYF; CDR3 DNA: TGTGCCAGCAGCCCCACTAGCACAGATACGCAGTATTTT
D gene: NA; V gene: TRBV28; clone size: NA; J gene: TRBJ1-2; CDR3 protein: CASSPIRGGYTF; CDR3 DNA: TGTGCCAGCAGTCCCATCCGGGGTGGCTACACCTTC